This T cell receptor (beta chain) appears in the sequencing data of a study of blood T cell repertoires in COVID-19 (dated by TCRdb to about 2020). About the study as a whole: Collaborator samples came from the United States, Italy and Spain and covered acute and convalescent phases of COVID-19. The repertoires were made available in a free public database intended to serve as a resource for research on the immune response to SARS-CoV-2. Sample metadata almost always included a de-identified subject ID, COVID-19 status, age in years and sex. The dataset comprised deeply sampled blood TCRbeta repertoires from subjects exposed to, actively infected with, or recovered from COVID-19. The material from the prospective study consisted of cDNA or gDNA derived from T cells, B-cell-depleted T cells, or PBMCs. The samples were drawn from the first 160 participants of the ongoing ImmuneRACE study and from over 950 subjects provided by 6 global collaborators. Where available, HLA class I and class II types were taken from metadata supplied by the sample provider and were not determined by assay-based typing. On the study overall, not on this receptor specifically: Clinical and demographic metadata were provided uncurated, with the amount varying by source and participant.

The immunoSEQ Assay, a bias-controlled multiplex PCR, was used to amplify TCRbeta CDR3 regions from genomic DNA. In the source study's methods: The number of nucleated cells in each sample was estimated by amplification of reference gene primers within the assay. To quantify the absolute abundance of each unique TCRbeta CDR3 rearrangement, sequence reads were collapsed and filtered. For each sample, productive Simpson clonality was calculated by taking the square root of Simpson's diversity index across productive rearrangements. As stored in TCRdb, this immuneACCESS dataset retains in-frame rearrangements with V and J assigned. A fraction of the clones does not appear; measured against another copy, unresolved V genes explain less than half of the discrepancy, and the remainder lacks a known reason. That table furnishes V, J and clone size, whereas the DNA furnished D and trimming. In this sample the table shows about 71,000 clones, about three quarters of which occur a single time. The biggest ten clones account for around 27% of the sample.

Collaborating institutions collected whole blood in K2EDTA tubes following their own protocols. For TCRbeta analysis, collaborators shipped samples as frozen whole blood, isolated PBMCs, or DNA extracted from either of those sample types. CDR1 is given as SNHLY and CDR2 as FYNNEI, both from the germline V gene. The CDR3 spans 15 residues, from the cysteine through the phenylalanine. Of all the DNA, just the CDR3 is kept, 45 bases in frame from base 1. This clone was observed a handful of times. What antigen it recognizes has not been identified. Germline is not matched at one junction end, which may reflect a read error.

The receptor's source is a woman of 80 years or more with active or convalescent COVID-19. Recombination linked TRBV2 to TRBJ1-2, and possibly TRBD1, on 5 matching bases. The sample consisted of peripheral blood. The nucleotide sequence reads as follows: TGTGCCAGCAGTGCGGGAGGGGCGCGGAACTACGGCTACACCTTC. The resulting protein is CASSAGGARNYGYTF.